The entry that follows covers one TCR beta chain sequence. The repertoire was sequenced with immunoSEQ multiplex PCR; TCRdb's copy has only in-frame clones and lacks some. Here the sample spans 73,000 or so clones, about 90% being singletons. This record comes from a study of control samples from healthy donors and cancer patients. V was clipped by 5 bases and J by 2 bases, with 12 bases between them. Per the germline V gene, CDR1 is GTSNPN and CDR2 is SVGIG (reference sequence). This CDR3 is built from 13 residues. The chain uses TRBV30 and TRBJ1-2; D not resolved. The material sequenced was blood. The receptor was derived from a woman between 50 and 59 years old in good health. The chain's CDR3 is CAWLGSPNYGYTF. CDR3 sequence (DNA): TGTGCCTGGTTGGGCAGCCCAAACTATGGCTACACCTTC.